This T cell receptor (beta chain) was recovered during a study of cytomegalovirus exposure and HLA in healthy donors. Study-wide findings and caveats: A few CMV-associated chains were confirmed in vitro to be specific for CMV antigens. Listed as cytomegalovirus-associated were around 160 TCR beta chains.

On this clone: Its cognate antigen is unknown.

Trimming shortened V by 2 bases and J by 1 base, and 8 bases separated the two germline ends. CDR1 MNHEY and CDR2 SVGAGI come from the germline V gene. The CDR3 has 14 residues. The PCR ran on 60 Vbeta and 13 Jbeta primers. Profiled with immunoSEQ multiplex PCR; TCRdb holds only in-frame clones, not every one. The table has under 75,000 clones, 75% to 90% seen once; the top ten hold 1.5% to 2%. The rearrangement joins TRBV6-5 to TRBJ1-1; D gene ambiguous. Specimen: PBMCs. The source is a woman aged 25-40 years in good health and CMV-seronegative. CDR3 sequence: CASSYSTGNTEAFF. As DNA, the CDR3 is TGTGCCAGCAGTTACAGCACGGGGAACACTGAAGCTTTCTTT.